One and the same sample provided the 16 T cell receptor beta chains below, sequenced in a study of blood T cell repertoires in COVID-19. Method: immunoSEQ multiplex PCR; TCRdb's copy keeps in-frame clones and lacks some. Here the sample spans 150,000 or so clones, approximately 82% being singletons. The sample consisted of PBMCs or T cells enriched from blood (not recorded which). These receptor sequences come from a woman between 50 and 59 years old in a cohort exposed to, infected with or recovered from COVID-19 (not recorded which).

CDR3 amino acids: CASSPGPGYTEAFF. The CDR3, as DNA: TGTGCCAGCAGCCCGGGCCCAGGGTACACTGAAGCTTTCTTT. The chain couples TRBV11-2 to TRBJ1-1, with a tentative D call TRBD1 (5 bases). V lost 5 bases and J lost 3, with 13 bases in between. This CDR3 has 14 residues. Germline CDR1 SGHAT, CDR2 FQNNGV.

In this sample, this clone turned up a few times. The rearrangement uses TRBV5-4 and TRBJ2-3, with 11 positions matching TRBD2. CDR1 is SGHNT and CDR2 is YYREEE in the germline V gene (reference sequence). The CDR3 is 17 residues long. After removal of 0 bases from V and 4 bases from J, the junction contained 7 bases not matched to a gene. The CDR3 protein is CASSLGIAGGPADTQYF. CDR3 sequence (DNA): TGTGCCAGCAGCTTGGGGATAGCGGGGGGGCCAGCAGATACGCAGTATTTT.

The genes are TRBV4-1 and TRBJ1-4; tentative D call: TRBD1 (5 bases). The CDR3 contains 15 residues. V was trimmed by 4 bases and J by 0 bases, leaving 9 bases between them. Germline V gene data show CDR1 as MGHRA and CDR2 as YSYEKL. The CDR3 region is CASSLGTATNEKLFF. DNA for the CDR3: TGCGCCAGCAGCCTTGGGACTGCAACTAATGAAAAACTGTTTTTT.

This chain joins TRBV6-5 and TRBJ2-1; 8 bases map to TRBD2. Germline V gives CDR1 MNHEY, CDR2 SVGAGI. CDR3 length equals 16 residues. Trimming cost V 0 bases and J 5 bases; bases outside gene matches: 6. The CDR3 region is CASSYSSGRGNNEQFF. The CDR3 nucleotides read TGTGCCAGCAGTTACTCATCCGGGAGGGGCAACAATGAGCAGTTCTTC.

The DNA for the CDR3 is TGCGCCAGCAGCTCAGGTAGCACAGATACGCAGTATTTT. Protein product: CASSSGSTDTQYF. V usage is TRBV5-1 and J usage is TRBJ2-3; D is unclear. The CDR3 sequence is 13 residues long. The germline gives CDR1 SGHRS, CDR2 YFSETQ. V was clipped by 3 bases and J by 0 bases, with 5 bases between them.

The V gene is TRBV7-9, the J gene TRBJ2-1; 9 nucleotides agree with TRBD2. CDR1 and CDR2 from the germline V gene are SEHNR and FQNEAQ (reference sequence). The CDR3 length is 16 residues. After removal of 4 bases from V and 5 bases from J, the junction contained 9 bases not matched to a gene. The CDR3 reads CASSSRSGGLNNEQFF. CDR3 sequence (DNA): TGTGCCAGCAGCTCCCGTAGCGGGGGCCTTAACAATGAGCAGTTCTTC.

The rearrangement joins TRBV9 to TRBJ1-2, with 12 bases fitting TRBD1. The CDR3 sequence is 17 residues long. The V gene's germline CDR1 is SGDLS and CDR2 YYNGEE. V lost 2 bases, J lost 1 base, and 6 bases stayed unmatched. CDR3 in amino acids: CASSVGTGGYLNYGYTF. CDR3 nucleotide sequence: TGTGCCAGCAGCGTCGGGACAGGGGGCTACCTTAACTATGGCTACACCTTC.

The rearrangement joins TRBV29-1 to TRBJ2-6, with D possibly being TRBD1 (5 bases). Looked up from germline, CDR1 is SQVTM and CDR2 is ANQGSEA. Trimming left V 5 bases short and J 2 bases short, with 10 bases between. This CDR3 contains 14 residues. Written as DNA, the CDR3 is TGCAGCGTTACTGGCAGGGCTGGGGCCAACGTCCTGACTTTC. Protein: CSVTGRAGANVLTF.

The chain uses TRBV5-1 and TRBJ2-5, with TRBD1 identical over 10 bases. The germline V gene encodes CDR1 SGHRS and CDR2 YFSETQ. The CDR3 consists of 21 residues. The ends lost 0 bases at V and 0 bases at J; junction bases unmatched: 17. The CDR3 DNA reads as TGCGCCAGCAGCTTGGGGATAGGGGGACAGGGGCTTTCAAGAGACCAAGAGACCCAGTACTTC. As protein: CASSLGIGGQGLSRDQETQYF.

J is TRBJ2-2 and V is TRBV29-1; 8 bases agree with TRBD1. V was clipped by 6 bases and J by 5 bases; unmatched bases: 5. This CDR3 comprises 13 residues. The germline V gene encodes CDR1 SQVTM and CDR2 ANQGSEA. The CDR3, as DNA: TGCAGCGTGGGACAGGCTGGGACCGGGGAGCTGTTTTTT. The encoded protein is CSVGQAGTGELFF.

The chain couples TRBV27 to TRBJ2-7; D may be TRBD2 (6 bases). CDR1 MNHEY and CDR2 SMNVEV come from the germline V gene (reference sequence). CDR3 length: 13 residues. The V gene lost 2 bases and the J gene lost 3 bases, with 8 bases spanning the gap. The CDR3 DNA reads TGTGCCAGCAGTTTACAGGGAGGCTACGAGCAGTACTTC. This gives the protein CASSLQGGYEQYF.

The chain uses TRBV6-4 and TRBJ2-4; 14 bases align to TRBD2. Germline values: CDR1 MRHNA, CDR2 SNTAGT. With 6 bases clipped from V and 8 bases from J, the junction kept 6 bases outside the gene matches. CDR3 length equals 15 residues. The CDR3 reads CASSVTSGRVDIQYF. CDR3 nucleotide sequence: TGTGCCAGCAGCGTGACTAGCGGGAGGGTTGACATTCAGTACTTC.

The rearrangement uses TRBV5-6 and TRBJ1-1; tentative D call: TRBD1 (6 bases). CDR3 length: 15 residues. Trimming left V 4 bases short and J 3 bases short, with 16 bases between. The germline gives CDR1 SGHDT, CDR2 YYEEEE. The CDR3 sequence: CASSLVGAGHTEAFF. The CDR3 coding sequence is TGTGCCAGCAGCCTGGTGGGGGCAGGGCACACTGAAGCTTTCTTT.

Of note for this clone: At one end, the junction sequence differs from germline, possibly due to a read error. The V and J genes are TRBV12-5 and TRBJ1-6; no clear D gene. Germline values: CDR1 LGHNT, CDR2 FRNRAP. The CDR3 totals 16 residues. CDR3 bases: TGTGCTAGTAGTTTCGGGAGGGAAGATTATAATTCACCCCTCCACTTT. Amino acid sequence: CASSFGREDYNSPLHF.

The gene calls are TRBV7-3 and TRBJ2-7; the match to TRBD1 covers 10 bases. Germline-derived CDR1 and CDR2 are SGHTA and FQGTGA. The CDR3 runs to 13 residues. After removal of 5 bases from V and 5 bases from J, the junction contained 3 bases not matched to a gene. Here the CDR3 DNA reads TGTGCCAGCAGCCGGGACAGGGGTGACGAGCAGTACTTC. Protein sequence: CASSRDRGDEQYF.

This clone has more than one count but fewer than ten. The CDR3 region has the DNA TGTGCCAGCAGAGGACAGGGCTGGGACACCGGGGAGCTGTTTTTT. Residues: CASRGQGWDTGELFF. The chain combines TRBV2 with TRBJ2-2; 8 positions match TRBD1. After removal of 6 bases from V and 3 bases from J, the junction contained 6 bases not matched to a gene. Looked up from germline, CDR1 is SNHLY and CDR2 is FYNNEI. CDR3 size: 15 residues.